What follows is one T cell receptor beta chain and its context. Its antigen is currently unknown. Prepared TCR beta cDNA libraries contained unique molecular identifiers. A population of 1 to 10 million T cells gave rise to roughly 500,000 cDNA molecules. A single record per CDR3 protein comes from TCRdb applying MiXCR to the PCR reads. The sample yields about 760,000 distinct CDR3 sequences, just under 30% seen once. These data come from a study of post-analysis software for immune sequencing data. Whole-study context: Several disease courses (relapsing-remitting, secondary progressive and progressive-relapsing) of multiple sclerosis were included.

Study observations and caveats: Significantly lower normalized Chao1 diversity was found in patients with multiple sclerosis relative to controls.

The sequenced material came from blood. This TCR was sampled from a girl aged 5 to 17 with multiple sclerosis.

CDR3 region: CASSSPPGTSEKLFF. CDR3 sequence (DNA): TGTGCCAGCAGCTCCCCCCCCGGAACCAGTGAAAAACTGTTTTTT. This chain uses TRBV7-2 with TRBJ1-4; D remains ambiguous. V was clipped by 4 bases and J by 7 bases, with 16 bases between them. Germline values: CDR1 SGHTA, CDR2 FQGNSA. The length of the CDR3 is 15 residues.